The rows below give T cell receptor beta chains drawn from one sample of a study of cytomegalovirus exposure and HLA in healthy donors. Measured with immunoSEQ multiplex PCR; TCRdb has only the in-frame clones, and not every one. Among roughly 130,000 clones, about 86% were seen once, and the ten largest hold roughly 3%. The specimen was PBMCs. Receptor source: a young man in good health and CMV-seronegative. Each CDR3 is given with its conserved first and last residue. The D gene is left open where the match is weak. Expanded clones are given a class, and other clones once, few, many or no size at all.

TRBJ2-5 TRBV5-1 NA NA TGCGCCAGCAGCCTGGGGGGGCAGACCCAAGAGACCCAGTACTTC CASSLGGQTQETQYF
TRBJ1-5 TRBV4-2 few NA TGTGCCAGCAGCCCAGACACAGGTCAGCCCCAGCATTTT CASSPDTGQPQHF
TRBJ2-3 TRBV7-2 NA TRBD1 TGTGCCAGCAGCCCATGGACAGGGATTTTAGATACGCAGTATTTT CASSPWTGILDTQYF
TRBJ2-3 TRBV6-1 NA TRBD2 TGTGCCAGCAGTGAATTGACTAGCGGGGGGCGCACAGATACGCAGTATTTT CASSELTSGGRTDTQYF
TRBJ1-1 TRBV6-1 NA NA TGTGCCAGCAGGTATATCGGAGCCAGCAAAGCTTTCTTT CASRYIGASKAFF
TRBJ2-2 TRBV27 NA TRBD1 TGTGCCAGCAGCCGAGACAGGGGTAGGGCCGGGGAGCTGTTTTTT CASSRDRGRAGELFF
TRBJ1-1 TRBV6-5 few NA TGTGCCAGCGGCCCTACCACAGGGTCCACTGAAGCTTTCTTT CASGPTTGSTEAFF
TRBJ2-7 TRBV15 NA TRBD2 TGTGCCACCAGCCCGGGGAGGGCCTACGAGCAGTACTTC CATSPGRAYEQYF
TRBJ2-7 TRBV27 NA TRBD1 TGTGCCAGCAGTTTATCTGGTCCTGGGGACAGGACTTACTTC CASSLSGPGDRTYF
TRBJ1-3 TRBV6-5 once NA TGTGCCAGCAGTTACTCGGGGCCTGGAAACACCATATATTTT CASSYSGPGNTIYF
TRBJ2-6 TRBV4-2 NA TRBD2 TGTGCCAGCAGCCAGACGACTAGCGGGGGGGGTGCTGGGGCCAACGTCCTGACTTTC CASSQTTSGGGAGANVLTF